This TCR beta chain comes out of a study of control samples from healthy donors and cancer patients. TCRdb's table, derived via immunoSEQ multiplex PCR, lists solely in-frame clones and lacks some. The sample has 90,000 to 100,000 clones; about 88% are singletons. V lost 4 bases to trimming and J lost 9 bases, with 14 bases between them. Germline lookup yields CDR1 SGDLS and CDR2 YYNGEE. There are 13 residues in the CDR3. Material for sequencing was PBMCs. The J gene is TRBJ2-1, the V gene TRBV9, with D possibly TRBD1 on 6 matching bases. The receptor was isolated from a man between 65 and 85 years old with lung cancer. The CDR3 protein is CASSNIQGGEQFF. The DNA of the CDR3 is TGTGCCAGCAGCAACATACAGGGCGGTGAGCAGTTCTTC.